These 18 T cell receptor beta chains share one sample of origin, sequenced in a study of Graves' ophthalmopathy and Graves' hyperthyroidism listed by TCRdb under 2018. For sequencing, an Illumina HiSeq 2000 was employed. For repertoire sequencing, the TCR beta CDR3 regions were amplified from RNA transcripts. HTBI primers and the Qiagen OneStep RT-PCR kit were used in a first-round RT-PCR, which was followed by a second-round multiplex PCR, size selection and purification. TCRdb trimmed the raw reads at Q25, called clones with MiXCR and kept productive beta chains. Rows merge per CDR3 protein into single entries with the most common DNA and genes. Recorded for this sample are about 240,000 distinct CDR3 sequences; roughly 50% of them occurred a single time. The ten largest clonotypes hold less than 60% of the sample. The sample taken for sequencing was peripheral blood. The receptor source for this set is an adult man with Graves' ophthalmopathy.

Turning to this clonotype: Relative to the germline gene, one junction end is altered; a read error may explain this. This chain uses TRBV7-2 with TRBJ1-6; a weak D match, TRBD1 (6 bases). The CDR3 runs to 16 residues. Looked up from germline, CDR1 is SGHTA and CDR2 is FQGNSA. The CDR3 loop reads CASSLAKGPGVSPPHF. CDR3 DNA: TGTGCCAGCAGCTTAGCGAAGGGGCCAGGGGTTTCACCCCCCCACTTT.

The CDR3 protein is CASTWGPSSYEQYF. CDR3 bases: TGCGCCAGCACGTGGGGCCCTAGCTCCTACGAGCAGTACTTC. The chain recombines TRBV5-1 with TRBJ2-7, with D perhaps TRBD1 (5 bases). The CDR3 is made up of 14 amino acids. Germline loops: CDR1 SGHRS, CDR2 YFSETQ. The V and J ends lost 6 bases and 0 bases respectively, with 13 bases between them.

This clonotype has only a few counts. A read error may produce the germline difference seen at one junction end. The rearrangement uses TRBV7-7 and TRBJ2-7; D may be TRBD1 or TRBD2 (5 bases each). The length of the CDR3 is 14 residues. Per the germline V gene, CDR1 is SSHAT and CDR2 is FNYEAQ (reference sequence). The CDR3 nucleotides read TGTGCTAGCAGCCCGGGACCGCACGTGAACGAGCAGTACTTC. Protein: CASSPGPHVNEQYF.

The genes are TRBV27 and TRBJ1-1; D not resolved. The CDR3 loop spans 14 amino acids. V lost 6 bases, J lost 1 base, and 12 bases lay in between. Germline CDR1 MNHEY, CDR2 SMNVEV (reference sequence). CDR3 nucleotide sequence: TGTGCCAGCAGCCCTGGACTCCCGAACACTGAAGCTTTCTTT. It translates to CASSPGLPNTEAFF.

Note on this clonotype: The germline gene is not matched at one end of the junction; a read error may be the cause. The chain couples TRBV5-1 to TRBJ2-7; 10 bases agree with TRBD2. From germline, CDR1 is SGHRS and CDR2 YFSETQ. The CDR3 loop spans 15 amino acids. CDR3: CASSLSGGVSYEQYF. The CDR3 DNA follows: TGTGCCAGCAGCTTAAGCGGGGGGGTTTCCTACGAGCAGTACTTC.

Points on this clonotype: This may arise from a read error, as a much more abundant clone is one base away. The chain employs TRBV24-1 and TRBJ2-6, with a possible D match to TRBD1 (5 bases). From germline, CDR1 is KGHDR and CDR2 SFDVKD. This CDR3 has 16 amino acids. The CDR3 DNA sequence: TGTGCCACCGGTGATTCCAGGGTTCCCGGGGCCAACGTCCTGACTTTC. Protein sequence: CATGDSRVPGANVLTF.

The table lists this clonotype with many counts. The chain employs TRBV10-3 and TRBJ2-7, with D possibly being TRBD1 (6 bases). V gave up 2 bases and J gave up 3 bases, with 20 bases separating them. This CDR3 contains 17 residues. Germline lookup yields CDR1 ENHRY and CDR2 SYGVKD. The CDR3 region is CAISETSKQGKGYEQYF. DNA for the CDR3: TGTGCCATCAGTGAGACAAGTAAACAGGGAAAGGGCTACGAGCAGTACTTC.

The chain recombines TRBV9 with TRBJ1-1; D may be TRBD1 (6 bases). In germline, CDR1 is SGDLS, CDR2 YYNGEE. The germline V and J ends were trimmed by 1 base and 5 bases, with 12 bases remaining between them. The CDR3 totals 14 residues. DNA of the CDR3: TGTGCCAGCAGCGTATGGAGGGGGGATACTGAAGCTTTCTTT. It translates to CASSVWRGDTEAFF.

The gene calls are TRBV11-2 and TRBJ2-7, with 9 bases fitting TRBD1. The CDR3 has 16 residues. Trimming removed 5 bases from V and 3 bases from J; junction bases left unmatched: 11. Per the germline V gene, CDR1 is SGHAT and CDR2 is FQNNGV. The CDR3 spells CASSQGTRQGVYEQYF. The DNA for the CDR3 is TGTGCCAGCAGCCAAGGAACCCGACAGGGGGTCTACGAGCAGTACTTC.

CDR3 sequence (DNA): TGCAGCGTTGAAGCTCGGCAGGTCAACACCATATATTTT. It is translated as CSVEARQVNTIYF. J is TRBJ1-3 and V is TRBV29-1; no definite D call. The CDR3 spans 13 residues. Trimming pared 1 base from V and 7 bases from J, leaving 11 bases between. Germline V lookup: CDR1 SQVTM, CDR2 ANQGSEA.

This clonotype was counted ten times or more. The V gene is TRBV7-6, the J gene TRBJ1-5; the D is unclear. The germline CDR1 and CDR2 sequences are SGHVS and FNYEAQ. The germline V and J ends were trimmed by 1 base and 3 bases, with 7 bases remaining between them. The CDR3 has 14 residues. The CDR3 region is CASSLGGLNQPQHF. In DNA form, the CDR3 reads TGTGCCAGCAGCTTAGGAGGGCTCAATCAGCCCCAGCATTTT.

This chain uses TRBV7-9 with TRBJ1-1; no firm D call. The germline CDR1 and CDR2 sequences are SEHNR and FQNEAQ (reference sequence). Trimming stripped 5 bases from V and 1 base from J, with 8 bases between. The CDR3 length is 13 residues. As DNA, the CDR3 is TGTGCCAGCAGCCCCCTGGCGAACACTGAAGCTTTCTTT. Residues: CASSPLANTEAFF.

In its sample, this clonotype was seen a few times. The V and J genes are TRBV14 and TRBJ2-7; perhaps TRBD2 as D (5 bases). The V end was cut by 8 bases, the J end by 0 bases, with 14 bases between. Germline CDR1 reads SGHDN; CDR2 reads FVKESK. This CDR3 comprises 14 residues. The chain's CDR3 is CASANGLSSYEQYF. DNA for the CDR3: TGTGCCAGCGCAAATGGACTCAGCTCCTACGAGCAGTACTTC.

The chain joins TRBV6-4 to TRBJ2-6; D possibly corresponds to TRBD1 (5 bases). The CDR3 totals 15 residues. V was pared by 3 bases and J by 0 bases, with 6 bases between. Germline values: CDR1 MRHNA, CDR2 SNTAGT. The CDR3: CASSEDTSGANVLTF. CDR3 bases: TGTGCCAGCAGTGAGGACACCTCTGGGGCCAACGTCCTGACTTTC.

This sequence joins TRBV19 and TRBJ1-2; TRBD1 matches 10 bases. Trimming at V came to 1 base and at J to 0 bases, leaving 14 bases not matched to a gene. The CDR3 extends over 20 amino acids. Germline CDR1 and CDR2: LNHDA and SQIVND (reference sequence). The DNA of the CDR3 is TGTGCCAGTAGTATAGGGCCGGGACAGGGGATGAGGGAAGCTAACTATGGCTACACCTTC. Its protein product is CASSIGPGQGMREANYGYTF.

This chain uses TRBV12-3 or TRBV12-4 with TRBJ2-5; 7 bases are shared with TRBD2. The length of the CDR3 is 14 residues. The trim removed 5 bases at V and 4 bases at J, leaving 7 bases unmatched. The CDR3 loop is CASSPGTTTETQYF. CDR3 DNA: TGTGCCAGCAGTCCCGGGACTACCACAGAGACCCAGTACTTC.

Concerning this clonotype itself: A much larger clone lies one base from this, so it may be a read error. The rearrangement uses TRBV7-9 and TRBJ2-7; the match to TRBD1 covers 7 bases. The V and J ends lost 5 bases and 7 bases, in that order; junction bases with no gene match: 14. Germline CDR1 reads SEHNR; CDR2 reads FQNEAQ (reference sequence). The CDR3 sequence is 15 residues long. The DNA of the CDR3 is TGTGCCAGCAGCGCAAGACAGGGAACACGGGATGAGCAGTACTTC. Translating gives CASSARQGTRDEQYF.

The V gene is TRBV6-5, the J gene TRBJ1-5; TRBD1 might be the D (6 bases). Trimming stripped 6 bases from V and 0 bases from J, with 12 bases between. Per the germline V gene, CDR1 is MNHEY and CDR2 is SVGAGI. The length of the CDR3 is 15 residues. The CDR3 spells CASRPDRNSNQPQHF. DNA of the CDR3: TGTGCCAGCAGGCCCGACAGGAATAGCAATCAGCCCCAGCATTTT.